This T cell receptor beta chain was retrieved from a study of blood T cell repertoires in COVID-19. This CDR3 has 16 amino acids. The V and J ends lost 5 bases and 0 bases, in that order; junction bases with no gene match: 7. Germline assignment: CDR1 MDHEN and CDR2 SYDVKM. Here immunoSEQ multiplex PCR was the method, and the copy in TCRdb shows in-frame clones only, minus some. The repertoire includes roughly 160,000 clones, more than 75% of them detected once, and roughly 4.5% sits in the top ten. This TCR was sampled from a man in his late teens or twenties with COVID-19, enrolled during active disease. This chain joins TRBV28 and TRBJ1-5, with TRBD1 matching over 7 bases. Sequencing was carried out using peripheral blood. In DNA form, the CDR3 reads TGTGCCAGCAGTCCCCGGACAGGTAATAGCAATCAGCCCCAGCATTTT. It specifies CASSPRTGNSNQPQHF.